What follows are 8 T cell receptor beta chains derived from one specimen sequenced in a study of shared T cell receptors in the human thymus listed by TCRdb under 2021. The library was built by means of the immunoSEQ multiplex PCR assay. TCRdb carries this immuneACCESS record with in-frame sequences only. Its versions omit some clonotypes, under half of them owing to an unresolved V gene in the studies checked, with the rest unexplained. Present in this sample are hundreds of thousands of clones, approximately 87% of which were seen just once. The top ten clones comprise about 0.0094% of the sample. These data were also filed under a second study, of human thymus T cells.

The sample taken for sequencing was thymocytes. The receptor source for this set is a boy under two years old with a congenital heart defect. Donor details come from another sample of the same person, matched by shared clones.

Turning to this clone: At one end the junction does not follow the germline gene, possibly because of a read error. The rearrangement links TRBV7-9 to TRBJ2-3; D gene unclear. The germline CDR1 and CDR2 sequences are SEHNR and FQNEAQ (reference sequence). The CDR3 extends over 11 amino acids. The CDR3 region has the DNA TGTGCCAGCAGCTCGCTATACCCCCGGGATTTT. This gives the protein CASSSLYPRDF.

CDR3 coding DNA: TGTGCCAGCAGCACCAGACAGGGACGGTACACCTTC. Encoded protein: CASSTRQGRYTF. The chain recombines TRBV6-4 with TRBJ1-2; 7 bases match TRBD1. This CDR3 contains 12 residues. Germline CDR1 and CDR2: MRHNA and SNTAGT. The J segment lost 11 bases and the V segment lost 6 bases, leaving 9 bases of the junction unmatched.

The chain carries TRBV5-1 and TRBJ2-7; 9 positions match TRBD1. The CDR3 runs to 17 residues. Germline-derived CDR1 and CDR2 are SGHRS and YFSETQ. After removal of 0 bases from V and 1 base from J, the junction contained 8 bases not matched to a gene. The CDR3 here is CASSLEWVTGGSYEQYF. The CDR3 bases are TGCGCCAGCAGCTTGGAATGGGTGACAGGGGGTTCCTACGAGCAGTACTTC.

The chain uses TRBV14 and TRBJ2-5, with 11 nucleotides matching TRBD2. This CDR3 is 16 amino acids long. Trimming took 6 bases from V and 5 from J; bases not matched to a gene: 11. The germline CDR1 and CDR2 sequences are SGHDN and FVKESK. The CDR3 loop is CASRPSGGPAGETQYF. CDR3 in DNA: TGTGCCAGCAGACCTAGCGGGGGGCCTGCGGGGGAGACCCAGTACTTC.

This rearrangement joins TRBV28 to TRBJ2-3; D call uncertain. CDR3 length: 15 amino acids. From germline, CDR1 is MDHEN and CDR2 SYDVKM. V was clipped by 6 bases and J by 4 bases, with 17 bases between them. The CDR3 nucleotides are TGTGCCAGCAGCAAGCTAGTGGGTTGTCCAGATACGCAGTATTTT. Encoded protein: CASSKLVGCPDTQYF.

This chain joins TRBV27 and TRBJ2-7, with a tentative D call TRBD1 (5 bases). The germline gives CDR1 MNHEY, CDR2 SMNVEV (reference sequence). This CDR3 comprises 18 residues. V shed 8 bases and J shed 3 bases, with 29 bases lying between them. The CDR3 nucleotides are TGTGCCAGCCGCCCCTCTTGGCAGGGTCGGGTCTCCTTCTACGAGCAGTACTTC. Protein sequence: CASRPSWQGRVSFYEQYF.

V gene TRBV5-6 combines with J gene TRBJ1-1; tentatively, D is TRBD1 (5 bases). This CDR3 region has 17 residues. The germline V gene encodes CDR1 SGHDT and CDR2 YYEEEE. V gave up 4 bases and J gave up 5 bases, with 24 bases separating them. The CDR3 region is CASSPARATAGETEAFF. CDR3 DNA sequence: TGTGCCAGCAGCCCAGCGAGGGCGACAGCGGGTGAGACTGAAGCTTTCTTT.

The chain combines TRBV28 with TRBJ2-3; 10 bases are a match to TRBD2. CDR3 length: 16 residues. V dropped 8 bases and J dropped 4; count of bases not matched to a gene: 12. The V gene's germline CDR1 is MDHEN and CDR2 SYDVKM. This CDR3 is CASRSPGLAYPDTQYF. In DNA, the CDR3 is TGTGCCAGCCGTTCCCCGGGACTAGCGTATCCAGATACGCAGTATTTT.